This T cell receptor beta chain was obtained from a study of metastatic and nonmetastatic thyroid tumors. Prior to thyroid surgery, none of the patients had received any treatment. This clone was counted a few times. TCRdb re-called clones via MiXCR from the PCR reads. The table lists some 31,000 clones, roughly a fifth of them singletons. The clonotype was recovered from a female donor with papillary thyroid cancer or a benign thyroid nodule (not recorded which). Some clones in this sample may be carry-over from other donors' samples. Sequences were obtained from blood.

Here the CDR3 reads CASTDRTESYGYTF. The CDR3 bases are TGTGCCAGCACCGATAGGACGGAAAGCTATGGCTACACCTTC. The gene calls are TRBV12-3 or TRBV12-4 and TRBJ1-2; no clear D. Deletions cut 7 bases from V and 4 bases from J, with 16 bases between. The CDR3 is 14 amino acids.